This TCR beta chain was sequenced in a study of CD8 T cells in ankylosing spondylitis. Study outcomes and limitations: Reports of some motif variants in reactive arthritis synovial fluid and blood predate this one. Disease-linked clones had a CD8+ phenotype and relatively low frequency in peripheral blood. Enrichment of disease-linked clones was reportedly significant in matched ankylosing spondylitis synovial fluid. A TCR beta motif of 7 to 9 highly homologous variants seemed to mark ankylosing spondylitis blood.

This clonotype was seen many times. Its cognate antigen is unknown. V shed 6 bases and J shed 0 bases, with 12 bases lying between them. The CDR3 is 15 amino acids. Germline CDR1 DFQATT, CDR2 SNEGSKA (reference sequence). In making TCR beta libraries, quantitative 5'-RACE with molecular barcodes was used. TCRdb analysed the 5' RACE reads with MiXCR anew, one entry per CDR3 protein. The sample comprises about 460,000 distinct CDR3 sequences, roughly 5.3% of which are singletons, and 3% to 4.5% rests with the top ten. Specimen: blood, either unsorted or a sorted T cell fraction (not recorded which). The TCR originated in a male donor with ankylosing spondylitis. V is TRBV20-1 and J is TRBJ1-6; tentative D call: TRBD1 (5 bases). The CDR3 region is CSALPGLSYNSPLHF. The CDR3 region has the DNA TGCAGTGCCTTACCGGGACTCTCCTATAATTCACCCCTCCACTTT.